This T cell receptor (beta chain) was sequenced for a study of glioma-infiltrating T cells. Whole-study findings and limits: Above-expected tissue-blood divergence occurred in all gliomas, most in low-grade ones. Only very few CDR3 sequences appeared in both tissue and blood.

The iRepertoire nested amplicon-rescue multiplex PCR amplified TCR alpha and beta CDR3s from RNA. One-step reverse transcription and amplification started from approximately 100-400 ng of tissue mRNA or PBMC total RNA. TCRdb independently ran MiXCR on the multiplex PCR reads; one entry per CDR3 protein. The table has 110,000 or so distinct CDR3 sequences, 25% to 30% seen once. As concerns this clonotype: What it recognizes is unknown.

Between the trimmed V and J ends, which lost 5 bases and 0 bases, there was a span of 25 bases. This CDR3 has 19 amino acids. Looked up from germline, CDR1 is LNHDA and CDR2 is SQIVND (reference sequence). The origin of this receptor is a human donor with low-grade glioma or glioblastoma, undergoing nonglioma brain surgery, or in good health (not recorded which). Material for sequencing was glioma tissue, nonneoplastic brain tissue, or PBMCs (not recorded which). J is TRBJ1-2 and V is TRBV19; no clear D gene. The CDR3 bases are TGTGCCAGTAGTCCCTCGAGGATTGAGTATATTAGCACTAACTATGGCTACACCTTC. It encodes CASSPSRIEYISTNYGYTF.